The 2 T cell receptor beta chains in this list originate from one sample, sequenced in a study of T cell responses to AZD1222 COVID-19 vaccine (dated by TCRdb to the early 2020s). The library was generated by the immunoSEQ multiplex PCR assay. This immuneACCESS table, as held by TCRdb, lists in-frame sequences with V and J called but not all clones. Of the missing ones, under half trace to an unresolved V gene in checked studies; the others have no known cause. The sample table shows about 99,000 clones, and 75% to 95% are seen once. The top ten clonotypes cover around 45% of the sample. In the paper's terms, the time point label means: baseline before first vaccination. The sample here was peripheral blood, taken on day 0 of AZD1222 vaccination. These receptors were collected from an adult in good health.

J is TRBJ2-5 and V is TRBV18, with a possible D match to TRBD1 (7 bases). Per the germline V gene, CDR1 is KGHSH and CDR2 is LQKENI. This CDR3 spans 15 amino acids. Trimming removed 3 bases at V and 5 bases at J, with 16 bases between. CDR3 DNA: TGTGCCAGCTCACCGCGACAGGGAGGAGGCGAGACCCAGTACTTC. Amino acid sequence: CASSPRQGGGETQYF.

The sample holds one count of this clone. This CDR3 is CAGMAGGWEAFF. The CDR3 DNA is TGTGCCGGTATGGCAGGGGGATGGGAAGCTTTCTTT. This rearrangement joins TRBV30 to TRBJ1-1; 7 nucleotides match TRBD1. CDR3 length equals 12 residues. V was clipped by 8 bases and J by 8 bases; unmatched bases: 11. Germline lookup yields CDR1 GTSNPN and CDR2 SVGIG (reference sequence).